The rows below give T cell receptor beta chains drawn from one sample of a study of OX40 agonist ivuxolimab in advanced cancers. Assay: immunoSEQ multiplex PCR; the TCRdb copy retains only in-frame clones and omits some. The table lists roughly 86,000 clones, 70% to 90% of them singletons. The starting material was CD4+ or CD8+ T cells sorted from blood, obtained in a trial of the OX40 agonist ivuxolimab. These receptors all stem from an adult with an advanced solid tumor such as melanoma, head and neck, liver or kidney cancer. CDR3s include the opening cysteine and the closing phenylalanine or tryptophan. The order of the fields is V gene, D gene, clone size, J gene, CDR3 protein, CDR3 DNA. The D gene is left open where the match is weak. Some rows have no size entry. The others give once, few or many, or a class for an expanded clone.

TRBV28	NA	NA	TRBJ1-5	CASFSGSGVAQPQHF	TGTGCCAGCTTCTCCGGGTCAGGGGTGGCTCAGCCCCAGCATTTT
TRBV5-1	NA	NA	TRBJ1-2	CASSLSGLNGYTF	TGCGCCAGCAGCTTGAGCGGTTTGAATGGCTACACCTTC
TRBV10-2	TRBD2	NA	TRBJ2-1	CATGGTSLYNEQFF	TGCGCCACAGGGGGGACTAGCTTATACAATGAGCAGTTCTTC
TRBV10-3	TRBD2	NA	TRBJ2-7	CASSPPPGLPYEQYF	TGTGCCAGCAGTCCGCCCCCGGGACTACCTTACGAGCAGTACTTC
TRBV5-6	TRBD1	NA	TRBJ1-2	CASILVRDRGLRGYTF	TGTGCCAGCATCCTCGTCCGGGACAGGGGACTTCGTGGCTACACCTTC
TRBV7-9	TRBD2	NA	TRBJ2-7	CASSQRGIYEQYF	TGTGCCAGCAGCCAGCGGGGAATTTACGAGCAGTACTTC
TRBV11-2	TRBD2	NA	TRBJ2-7	CASSLSGGRNYEQYF	TGTGCCAGCAGCTTAAGCGGCGGGAGGAACTACGAGCAGTACTTC
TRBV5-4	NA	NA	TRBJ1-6	CASSSDRRSSYNSPLHF	TGTGCCAGCAGCTCAGACAGGAGGAGCTCCTATAATTCACCCCTCCACTTT
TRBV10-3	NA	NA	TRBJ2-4	CAIRDEGSYIQYF	TGTGCCATCAGAGACGAGGGGTCGTACATTCAGTACTTC
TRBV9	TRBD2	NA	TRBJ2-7	CASSESGLAGPYEQYF	TGTGCCAGCAGCGAGTCCGGACTAGCGGGTCCCTACGAGCAGTACTTC
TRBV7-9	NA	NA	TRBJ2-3	CASSLGSTDTQYF	TGTGCCAGCAGCTTAGGTAGCACAGATACGCAGTATTTT
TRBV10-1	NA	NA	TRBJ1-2	CASSDWGQGETFYGYTF	TGCGCCAGCAGTGATTGGGGACAAGGGGAGACTTTTTATGGCTACACCTTC
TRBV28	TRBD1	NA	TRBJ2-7	CASRDRLRGEQYF	TGTGCCAGCAGGGACAGGCTACGGGGCGAGCAGTACTTC
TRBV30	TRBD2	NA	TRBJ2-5	CAWSLGGLGAGETQYF	TGTGCCTGGAGTCTCGGCGGACTAGGGGCGGGGGAGACCCAGTACTTC
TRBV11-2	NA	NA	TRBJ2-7	CASSPRISYEQYF	TGTGCCAGCAGCCCCCGTATTTCCTACGAGCAGTACTTC
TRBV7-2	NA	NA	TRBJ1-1	CASSPDGGFPEAFF	TGTGCCAGCAGCCCCGACGGGGGTTTCCCTGAAGCTTTCTTT
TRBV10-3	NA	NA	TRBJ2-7	CAISEPRTYEQYF	TGTGCCATCAGTGAGCCGAGGACCTACGAGCAGTACTTC
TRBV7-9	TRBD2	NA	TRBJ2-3	CASSLSRTSVPDF	TGTGCCAGCAGCTTATCTAGGACTAGCGTGCCCGATTTT
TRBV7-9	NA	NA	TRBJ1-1	CASSLALGEAFF	TGTGCCAGCAGCTTAGCGCTGGGTGAAGCTTTCTTT
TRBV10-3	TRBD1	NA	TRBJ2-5	CAISEPSDRGSVGMETQYF	TGTGCCATCAGTGAGCCCTCAGACAGGGGCAGTGTTGGGATGGAGACCCAGTACTTC
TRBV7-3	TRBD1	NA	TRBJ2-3	CASSRTGALTDTQYF	TGTGCCAGCAGCCGGACAGGGGCCCTCACAGATACGCAGTATTTT
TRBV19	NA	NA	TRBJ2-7	CASSIAKNYEQYF	TGTGCCAGTAGTATAGCCAAAAACTACGAGCAGTACTTC
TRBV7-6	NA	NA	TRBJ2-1	CASSLGPDNEQFF	TGTGCCAGCAGCCTGGGGCCAGACAATGAGCAGTTCTTC
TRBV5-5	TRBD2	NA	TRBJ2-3	CASSLLAGADTQYF	TGTGCCAGCAGCTTGCTGGCGGGAGCCGATACGCAGTATTTT
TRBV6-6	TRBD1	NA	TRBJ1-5	CASSTGQGMWQPQHF	TGTGCCAGCAGTACCGGACAGGGTATGTGGCAGCCCCAGCATTTT
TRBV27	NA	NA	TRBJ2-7	CASSLGWPYEQYF	TGTGCCAGCAGTTTAGGCTGGCCTTACGAGCAGTACTTC
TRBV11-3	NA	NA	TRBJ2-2	CASSLSSPTGELFF	TGTGCCAGCAGCTTAAGCTCCCCCACCGGGGAGCTGTTTTTT
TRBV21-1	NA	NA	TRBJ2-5	CASSKGGNRETQYF	TGTGCCAGCAGCAAAGGGGGGAATCGAGAGACCCAGTACTTC
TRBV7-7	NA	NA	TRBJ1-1	CASSLAQGRTEAFF	TGTGCTAGCAGCTTGGCACAGGGCCGCACTGAAGCTTTCTTT
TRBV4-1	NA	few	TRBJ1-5	CASSHGRGLNQPQHF	TGCGCCAGCAGCCACGGCAGGGGCCTCAATCAGCCCCAGCATTTT
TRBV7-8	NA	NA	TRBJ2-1	CASSRSGEQFF	TGTGCCAGCAGCCGATCTGGTGAGCAGTTCTTC
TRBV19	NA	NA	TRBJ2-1	CASNKEGSRVHEQFF	TGTGCCAGCAACAAAGAGGGGTCTAGAGTCCATGAGCAGTTCTTC
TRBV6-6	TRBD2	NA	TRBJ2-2	CASSYTGLAATGELFF	TGTGCCAGCAGTTACACGGGACTAGCGGCCACCGGGGAGCTGTTTTTT
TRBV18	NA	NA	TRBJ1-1	CASSQQNTEAFF	TGTGCCAGCTCACAACAGAACACTGAAGCTTTCTTT
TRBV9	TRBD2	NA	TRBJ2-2	CASSVEDTSGLAGTGELFF	TGTGCCAGCAGCGTAGAAGACACTTCCGGACTAGCCGGCACCGGGGAGCTGTTTTTT
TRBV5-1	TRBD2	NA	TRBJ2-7	CASSLKWERDSYEQYF	TGCGCCAGCAGCTTGAAGTGGGAGCGGGATTCGTACGAGCAGTACTTC
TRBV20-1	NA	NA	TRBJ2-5	CSGLNQETQYF	TGCAGTGGCCTCAATCAAGAGACCCAGTACTTC
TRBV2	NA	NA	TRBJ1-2	CASSEDGTNYGYTF	TGTGCCAGCAGTGAAGATGGGACTAACTATGGCTACACCTTC
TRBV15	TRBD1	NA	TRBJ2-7	CATSRTGGPYEQYF	TGTGCCACCAGCAGGACAGGGGGTCCCTACGAGCAGTACTTC
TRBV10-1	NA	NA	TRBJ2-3	CASSEFHTDTQYF	TGCGCCAGCAGTGAGTTCCACACAGATACGCAGTATTTT
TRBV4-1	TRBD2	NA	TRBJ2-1	CASRPGGSSYNEQFF	TGCGCCAGCAGACCCGGGGGGAGCTCCTACAATGAGCAGTTCTTC
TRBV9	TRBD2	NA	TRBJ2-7	CASSPTSGVSYEQYF	TGTGCCAGCAGCCCCACTAGCGGAGTCTCCTACGAGCAGTACTTC